One sample yielded the 20 T cell receptor beta chains listed below, sequenced in a study of shared clonotypes between healthy human individuals. This table comes from immunoSEQ multiplex PCR, and its TCRdb copy is limited to in-frame clones, with some not included. The top ten hold about 0.13% of the sample, which has roughly 2.5 million clones, around 94% seen once. The sample taken for sequencing was naive CD4+ T cells sorted from blood. The subset here: CD45RA+ positively selected. The receptors shown here come from a man between 18 and 29 years old in good health.

The chain recombines TRBV18 with TRBJ1-1; 7 bases agree with TRBD1. Germline V gene lookup returns CDR1 KGHSH and CDR2 LQKENI. The V and J ends lost 9 bases and 1 base, in that order; junction bases with no gene match: 8. The CDR3 runs 14 residues. The DNA of the CDR3 is TGTGCCAGTTCCTTGGGACAGACGAACACTGAAGCTTTCTTT. Translation gives CASSLGQTNTEAFF. Full variable domain (rest looked up from reference TRBV18 and TRBJ1-1): NAGVMQNPRHLVRRRGQEARLRCSPMKGHSHVYWYRQLPEEGLKFMVYLQKENIIDESGMPKERFSAEFPKEGPSILRIQQVVRGDSAAYFCASSLGQTNTEAFFGQGTRLTVV.

J is TRBJ1-2 and V is TRBV7-9, with a weak D call TRBD1 (5 bases). V lost 3 bases and J lost 8, with 10 bases in between. Germline V gene data show CDR1 as SEHNR and CDR2 as FQNEAQ (reference sequence). The CDR3 extends over 12 amino acids. CDR3 region: CASSFGDSGYTF. CDR3 DNA sequence: TGTGCCAGCAGCTTCGGGGACTCCGGCTACACCTTC.

In this sample, this clone turned up once. This rearrangement joins TRBV28 to TRBJ2-3; 7 bases agree with TRBD2. J was trimmed by 1 base and V by 3 bases; bases with no gene match: 10. Germline-derived CDR1 and CDR2 are MDHEN and SYDVKM. CDR3 length: 17 amino acids. The CDR3 nucleotides read TGTGCCAGCAGTTTCCTCTCGGGGAGGGAAGGCACAGATACGCAGTATTTT. Its protein product is CASSFLSGREGTDTQYF.

The CDR3 sequence is CASSWGQGASDTQYF. The CDR3 coding sequence is TGTGCCAGCAGCTGGGGACAGGGGGCCTCAGATACGCAGTATTTT. The chain has TRBV5-4 and TRBJ2-3; 12 bases fit TRBD1. V lost 3 bases to trimming and J lost 4 bases; unmatched junction nucleotides: 3. This CDR3 is 15 amino acids long. Germline lookup yields CDR1 SGHNT and CDR2 YYREEE (reference sequence). Filled out from reference TRBV5-4 and TRBJ2-3, the complete variable domain reads ETGVTQSPTHLIKTRGQQVTLRCSSQSGHNTVSWYQQALGQGPQFIFQYYREEENGRGNFPPRFSGLQFPNYSSELNVNALELDDSALYLCASSWGQGASDTQYFGPGTRLTVL.

This sequence joins TRBV27 and TRBJ2-7, with 8 bases lining up with TRBD1. Germline trimming cut 7 bases from V and 2 bases from J; bases unmatched to any gene: 7. This CDR3 is 14 amino acids long. The germline gives CDR1 MNHEY, CDR2 SMNVEV (reference sequence). As DNA, the CDR3 is TGTGCCAGCACCCGGACAGGGTTGACCTACGAGCAGTACTTC. It yields the protein CASTRTGLTYEQYF.

The chain combines TRBV2 with TRBJ2-5; D is unclear. Germline V CDR1 and CDR2: SNHLY, FYNNEI. The CDR3 spans 13 residues. V was shortened by 4 bases and J by 5 bases, with 11 bases between the two germline ends. The CDR3 bases are TGTGCCAGCAGTGGGGCGGCTAGGGAGACCCAGTACTTC. Encoded protein: CASSGAARETQYF.

CDR3 in DNA: TGTGCCAGCAGTGAACAGGGACTTGGAAACACCATATATTTT. It translates to CASSEQGLGNTIYF. This sequence joins TRBV25-1 and TRBJ1-3, with a weak D call TRBD1 (5 bases). The CDR3 totals 14 residues. Per the germline V gene, CDR1 is MGHDK and CDR2 is SYGVNS. V dropped 2 bases and J dropped 3 bases, with 8 bases sitting between them.

This chain joins TRBV29-1 and TRBJ1-1; TRBD1 is a possible D gene (5 bases). Trimming stripped 5 bases from V and 5 bases from J, with 18 bases between. CDR1 is SQVTM, CDR2 ANQGSEA, per germline. The CDR3 spans 14 residues. The chain's CDR3 is CSVTPSTGGTEAFF. Here the CDR3 DNA reads TGCAGCGTTACCCCCTCAACAGGAGGGACTGAAGCTTTCTTT.

The rearrangement uses TRBV2 and TRBJ1-2, with D possibly being TRBD1 (5 bases). Per the germline V gene, CDR1 is SNHLY and CDR2 is FYNNEI. Trimming took 0 bases from V and 0 from J, leaving 11 bases between them. The CDR3 is 16 residues long. CDR3 in DNA: TGTGCCAGCAGTGAAGCCCCCCGGGGGTCTAACTATGGCTACACCTTC. Its translation: CASSEAPRGSNYGYTF. Complete variable domain (other parts from reference TRBV2 and TRBJ1-2): EPEVTQTPSHQVTQMGQEVILRCVPISNHLYFYWYRQILGQKVEFLVSFYNNEISEKSEIFDDQFSVERPDGSNFTLKIRSTKLEDSAMYFCASSEAPRGSNYGYTFGSGTRLTVV.

The rearrangement links TRBV6-1 to TRBJ1-1; D is unclear. V lost 5 bases to trimming and J lost 2 bases, with 12 bases between them. The CDR3 is made up of 14 amino acids. CDR1 and CDR2 (germline): MNHNS, SASEGT. The CDR3 DNA reads as TGTGCCAGCAGTTTGGCAGTGATTAACACTGAAGCTTTCTTT. This encodes CASSLAVINTEAFF.

This rearrangement joins TRBV18 to TRBJ2-7; D not resolved. CDR1 is KGHSH, CDR2 LQKENI, per germline. Trimming stripped 3 bases from V and 5 bases from J, with 11 bases between. The CDR3 is 13 residues long. CDR3 in amino acids: CASSPILVHEQYF. CDR3 in DNA: TGTGCCAGCTCACCTATTTTAGTTCACGAGCAGTACTTC.

This chain uses TRBV5-1 with TRBJ1-3; tentatively, D is TRBD1 (6 bases). This CDR3 spans 18 amino acids. V was cut by 4 bases and J by 4 bases, with 24 bases left in between. The germline CDR1 and CDR2 sequences are SGHRS and YFSETQ. The chain's CDR3 is CASSALPGGGAGGNTIYF. Here the CDR3 DNA reads TGCGCCAGCAGCGCCTTACCCGGTGGGGGGGCAGGAGGAAACACCATATATTTT.

The chain links TRBV6-1 to TRBJ1-1; D gene uncertain. Germline CDR1 is MNHNS and CDR2 is SASEGT. V was trimmed by 6 bases and J by 7 bases, leaving 15 bases between them. CDR3 length: 13 residues. CDR3 in DNA: TGTGCCAGCAGGGCATCCCCCCTCGTTGAAGCTTTCTTT. Translation gives CASRASPLVEAFF.

This chain links TRBV18 with TRBJ1-1; D remains ambiguous. Trimming left V 6 bases short and J 5 bases short, with 13 bases between. The length of the CDR3 is 13 residues. Per the germline V gene, CDR1 is KGHSH and CDR2 is LQKENI. CDR3 DNA: TGTGCCAGCTCGGAAAGCGGAGGAACTGAAGCTTTCTTT. This codes for CASSESGGTEAFF.

The chain is built from TRBV7-2 and TRBJ2-7; D ambiguous. The ends were cut back, 5 bases at V and 6 bases at J, with 17 bases in the middle. Per the germline V gene, CDR1 is SGHTA and CDR2 is FQGNSA. The CDR3 is made up of 14 amino acids. CDR3 nucleotides: TGTGCCAGCAGCGTAGATCTGGGGTTAGGCGAGCAGTACTTC. Its translation is CASSVDLGLGEQYF.

V gene TRBV4-1 combines with J gene TRBJ2-1; 7 positions agree with TRBD2. Germline CDR1 is MGHRA and CDR2 is YSYEKL. The ends lost 0 bases at V and 6 bases at J; junction bases unmatched: 11. The CDR3 spans 17 residues. The CDR3, as DNA: TGCGCCAGCAGCCAAGATCTCGGACTAGGAGGGTTCAATGAGCAGTTCTTC. Translation: CASSQDLGLGGFNEQFF.

Notes on this clone: This same CDR3 is encoded by further DNA sequences in the sample. The chain uses TRBV5-1 and TRBJ2-1; TRBD2 aligns across 10 bases. The CDR3 is made up of 16 amino acids. The germline gives CDR1 SGHRS, CDR2 YFSETQ. V lost 0 bases to trimming and J lost 3 bases; unmatched junction nucleotides: 3. CDR3 nucleotides: TGCGCCAGCAGCTTGGCGGCTAGCGGGGGCTACAATGAGCAGTTCTTC. Encoded protein: CASSLAASGGYNEQFF. Full variable domain (outside the CDR3, taken from reference TRBV5-1 and TRBJ2-1): KAGVTQTPRYLIKTRGQQVTLSCSPISGHRSVSWYQQTPGQGLQFLFEYFSETQRNKGNFPGRFSGRQFSNSRSEMNVSTLELGDSALYLCASSLAASGGYNEQFFGPGTRLTVL.

The DNA of the CDR3 is TGTGCCAGCAGCAAAGAAACGCACGTAGGAGGGGACACCTACGAGCAGTACTTC. Encoded protein: CASSKETHVGGDTYEQYF. The chain combines TRBV21-1 with TRBJ2-7. TRBV21-1 is termed a pseudogene. The CDR3 has 18 residues.

V gene TRBV7-8 combines with J gene TRBJ1-2; 10 bases match TRBD1. Germline V gene sequence: CDR1 SGHVS, CDR2 FQNEAQ. CDR3 size: 14 residues. Germline trimming cut 3 bases from V and 8 bases from J; bases unmatched to any gene: 6. The CDR3 DNA sequence: TGTGCCAGCAGCTTGGACAGGGGGACGGCCGGCTACACCTTC. This encodes CASSLDRGTAGYTF.

This clone was observed a handful of times. The chain carries TRBV10-3 and TRBJ1-6; D gene uncertain. This CDR3 has 14 amino acids. Trimming took 2 bases from V and 5 from J, leaving 7 bases between them. Germline V gene lookup returns CDR1 ENHRY and CDR2 SYGVKD. The CDR3, as DNA: TGTGCCATCAGTGAGACCCGAGATAATTCACCCCTCCACTTT. This gives the protein CAISETRDNSPLHF.